Below, one T cell receptor beta chain is given with its context. Sample treatment: oral pan-JAK inhibitor, 5-10 mg twice daily. This record comes from a study of CD8+ T cells in alopecia areata. Extraction and reverse transcription of RNA yielded cDNA as the sequencing template. Profiled with immunoSEQ multiplex PCR; TCRdb holds only in-frame clones, not every one. The sample carries about 200,000 clones, roughly two fifths recorded once. The specimen comprised CD4+ T cells sorted from blood, sampled at roughly week 30, from a patient treated with tofacitinib. The receptor comes from a human donor with alopecia areata.

The CDR3 DNA reads TGCAGCGTTGAAGCGCACAGGTCCACTGAAGCTTTCTTT. Its translation is CSVEAHRSTEAFF. This chain connects TRBV29-1 to TRBJ1-1; a possible D gene is TRBD1 (5 bases). Trimming shortened V by 1 base and J by 4 bases, and 10 bases separated the two germline ends. This CDR3 is built from 13 residues. Germline CDR1 and CDR2: SQVTM and ANQGSEA.